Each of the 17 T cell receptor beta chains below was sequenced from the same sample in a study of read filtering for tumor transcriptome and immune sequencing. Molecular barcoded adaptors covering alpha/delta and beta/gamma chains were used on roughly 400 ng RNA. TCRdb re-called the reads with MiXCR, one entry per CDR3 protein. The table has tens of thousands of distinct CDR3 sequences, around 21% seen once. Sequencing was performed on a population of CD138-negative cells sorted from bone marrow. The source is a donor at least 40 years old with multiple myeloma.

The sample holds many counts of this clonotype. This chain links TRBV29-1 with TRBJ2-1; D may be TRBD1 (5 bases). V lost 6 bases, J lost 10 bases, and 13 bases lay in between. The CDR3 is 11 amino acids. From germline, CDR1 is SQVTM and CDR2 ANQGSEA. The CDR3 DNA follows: TGCAGCGTGACCAGGGATCGAGAGCAGTTCTTC. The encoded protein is CSVTRDREQFF.

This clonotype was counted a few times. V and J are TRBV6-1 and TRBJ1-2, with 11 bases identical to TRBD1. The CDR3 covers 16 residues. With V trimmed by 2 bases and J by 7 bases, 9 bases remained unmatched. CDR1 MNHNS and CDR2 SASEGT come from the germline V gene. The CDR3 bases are TGTGCCAGCAGTGAACCGGGACAGGGGGTATTGTCTGGCTACACCTTC. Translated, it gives CASSEPGQGVLSGYTF.

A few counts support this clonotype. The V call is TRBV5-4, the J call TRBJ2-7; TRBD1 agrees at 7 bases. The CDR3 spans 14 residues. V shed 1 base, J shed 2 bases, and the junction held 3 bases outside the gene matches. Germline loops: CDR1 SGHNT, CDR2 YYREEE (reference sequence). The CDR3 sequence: CASSLQGVTYEQYF. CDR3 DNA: TGTGCCAGCAGCTTGCAGGGGGTCACCTACGAGCAGTACTTC. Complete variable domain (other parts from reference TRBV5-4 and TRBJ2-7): ETGVTQSPTHLIKTRGQQVTLRCSSQSGHNTVSWYQQALGQGPQFIFQYYREEENGRGNFPPRFSGLQFPNYSSELNVNALELDDSALYLCASSLQGVTYEQYFGPGTRLTVT.

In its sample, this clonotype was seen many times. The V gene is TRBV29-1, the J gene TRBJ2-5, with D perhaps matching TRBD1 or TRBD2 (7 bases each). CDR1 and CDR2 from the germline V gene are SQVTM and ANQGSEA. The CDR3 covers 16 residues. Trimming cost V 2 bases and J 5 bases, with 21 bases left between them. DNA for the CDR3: TGCAGCGTTGAAAAGGGAGGGGGCGGGAGTCTGGAGACCCAGTACTTC. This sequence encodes CSVEKGGGGSLETQYF.

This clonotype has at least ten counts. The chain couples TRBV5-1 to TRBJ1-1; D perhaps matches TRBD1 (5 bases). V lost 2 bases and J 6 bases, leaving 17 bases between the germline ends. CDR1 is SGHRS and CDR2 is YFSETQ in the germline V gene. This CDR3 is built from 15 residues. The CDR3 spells CASSFGYGRVSEAFF. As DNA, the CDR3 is TGCGCCAGCAGCTTCGGTTATGGCAGGGTGTCTGAAGCTTTCTTT.

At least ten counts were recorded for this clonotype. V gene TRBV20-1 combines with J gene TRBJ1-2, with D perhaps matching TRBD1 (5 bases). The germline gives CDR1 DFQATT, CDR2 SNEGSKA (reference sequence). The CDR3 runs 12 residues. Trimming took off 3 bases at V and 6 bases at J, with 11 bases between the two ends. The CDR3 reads CSARRGGNGYTF. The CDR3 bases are TGCAGTGCTAGGCGCGGGGGGAATGGCTACACCTTC.

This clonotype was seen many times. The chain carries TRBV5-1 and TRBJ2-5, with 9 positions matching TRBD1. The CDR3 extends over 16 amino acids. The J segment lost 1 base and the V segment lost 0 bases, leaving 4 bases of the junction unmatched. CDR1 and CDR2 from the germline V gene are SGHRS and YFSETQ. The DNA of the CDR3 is TGCGCCAGCAGCTTGGGAGGGACAGGGACCCAAGAGACCCAGTACTTC. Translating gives CASSLGGTGTQETQYF.

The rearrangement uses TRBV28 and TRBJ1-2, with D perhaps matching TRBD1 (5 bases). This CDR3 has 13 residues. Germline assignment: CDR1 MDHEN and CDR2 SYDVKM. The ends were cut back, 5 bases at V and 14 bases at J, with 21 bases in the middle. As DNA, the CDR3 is TGTGCCAGCAGTCCCCGGGGGGTCGTGGTACCGACCTTC. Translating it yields CASSPRGVVVPTF.

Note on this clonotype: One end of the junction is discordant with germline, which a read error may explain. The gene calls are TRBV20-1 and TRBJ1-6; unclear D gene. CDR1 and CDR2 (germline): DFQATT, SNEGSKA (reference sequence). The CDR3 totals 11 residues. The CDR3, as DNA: TGCGGTGCTAGAGATCGGCCACCCCTCCACTTT. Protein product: CGARDRPPLHF.

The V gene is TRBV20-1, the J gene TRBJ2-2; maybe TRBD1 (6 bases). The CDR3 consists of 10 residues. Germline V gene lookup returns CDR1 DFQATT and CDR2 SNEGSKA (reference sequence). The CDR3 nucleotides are TGCACCAGGGGCACCGGGGAGCTGTTTTTT. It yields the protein CTRGTGELFF.

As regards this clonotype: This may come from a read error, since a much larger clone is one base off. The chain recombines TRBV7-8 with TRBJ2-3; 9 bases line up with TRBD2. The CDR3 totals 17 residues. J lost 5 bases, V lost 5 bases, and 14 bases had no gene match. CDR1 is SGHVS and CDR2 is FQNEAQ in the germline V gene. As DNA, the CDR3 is TGTGCCAGCAGCAAGCGGGGGGCAGGTCTAAGTGTAGATACGCAGTATTTT. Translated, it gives CASSKRGAGLSVDTQYF.

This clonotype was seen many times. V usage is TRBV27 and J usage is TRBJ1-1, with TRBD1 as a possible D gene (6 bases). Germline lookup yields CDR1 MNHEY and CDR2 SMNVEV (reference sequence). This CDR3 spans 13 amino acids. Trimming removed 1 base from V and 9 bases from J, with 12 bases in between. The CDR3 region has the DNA TGTGCCAGCAGTTTATATCAGGGGATGAAAGCTTTCTTT. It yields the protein CASSLYQGMKAFF.

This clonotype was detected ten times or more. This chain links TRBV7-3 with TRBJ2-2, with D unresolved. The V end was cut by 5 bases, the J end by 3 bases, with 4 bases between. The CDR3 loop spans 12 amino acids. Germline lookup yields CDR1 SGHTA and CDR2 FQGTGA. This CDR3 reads CASSQYTGELFF. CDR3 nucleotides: TGTGCCAGCAGCCAGTACACCGGGGAGCTGTTTTTT.

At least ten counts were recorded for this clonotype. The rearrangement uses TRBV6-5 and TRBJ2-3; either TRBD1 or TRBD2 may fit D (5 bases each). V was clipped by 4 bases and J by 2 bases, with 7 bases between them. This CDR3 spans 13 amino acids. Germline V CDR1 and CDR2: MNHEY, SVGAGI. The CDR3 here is CASSWDPTDTQYF. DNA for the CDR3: TGTGCCAGCAGTTGGGACCCCACAGATACGCAGTATTTT.

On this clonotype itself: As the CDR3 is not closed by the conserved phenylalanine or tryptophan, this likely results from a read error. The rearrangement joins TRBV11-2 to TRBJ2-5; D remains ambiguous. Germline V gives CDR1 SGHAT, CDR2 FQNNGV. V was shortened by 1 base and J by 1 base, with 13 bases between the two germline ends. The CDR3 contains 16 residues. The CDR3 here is CASSLGIGSAQETQYI. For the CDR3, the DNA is TGTGCCAGCAGCTTAGGTATCGGTTCAGCCCAAGAGACCCAGTACATC.

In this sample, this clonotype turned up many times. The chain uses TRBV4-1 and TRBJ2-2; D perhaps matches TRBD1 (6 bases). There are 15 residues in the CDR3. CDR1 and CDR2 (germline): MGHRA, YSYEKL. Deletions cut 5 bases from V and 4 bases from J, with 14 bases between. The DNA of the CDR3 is TGCGCCAGCAGCTTGACAGGTCCGGGCACCGGGGAGCTGTTTTTT. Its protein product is CASSLTGPGTGELFF.

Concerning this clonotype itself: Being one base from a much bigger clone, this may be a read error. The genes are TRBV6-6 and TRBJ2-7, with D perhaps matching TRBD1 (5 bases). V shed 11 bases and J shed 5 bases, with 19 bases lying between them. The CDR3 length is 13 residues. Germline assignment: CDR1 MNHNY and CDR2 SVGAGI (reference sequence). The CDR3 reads CAASPAKGHEQYF. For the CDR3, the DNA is TGTGCCGCTAGTCCAGCAAAGGGGCACGAGCAGTACTTC.